These T cell receptor beta chains were read from a single sample in a study of T cell responses to AZD1222 COVID-19 vaccine. Assay: immunoSEQ multiplex PCR; the TCRdb copy retains only in-frame clones and omits some. The table shows 150,000 to 200,000 clones, with 88% occurring only once. The source material was peripheral blood, sampled 28 days after the second AZD1222 dose. These receptors originate from an adult who received the AZD1222 COVID-19 vaccine. CDR3s include the opening cysteine and the closing phenylalanine or tryptophan. The order of the fields is D gene, V gene, clone size, J gene, CDR3 protein, CDR3 DNA. D genes are given only for firm matches. Clone size, where shown, is once, few, many, or a class for clones that have expanded.

D gene: -
V gene: TRBV5-4
clone size: once
J gene: TRBJ1-1
CDR3 protein: CASSPPGAAMNTEAFF
CDR3 DNA: TGTGCCAGCAGCCCCCCCGGGGCGGCCATGAACACTGAAGCTTTCTTT

D gene: -
V gene: TRBV6-5
clone size: -
J gene: TRBJ1-1
CDR3 protein: CASSPGPYTEAFF
CDR3 DNA: TGTGCCAGCAGCCCGGGACCGTACACTGAAGCTTTCTTT

D gene: -
V gene: TRBV6-1
clone size: -
J gene: TRBJ2-7
CDR3 protein: CASSESIGQGCDF
CDR3 DNA: TGTGCCAGCAGTGAATCTATCGGCCAGGGCTGTGACTTC

D gene: TRBD1
V gene: TRBV20-1
clone size: -
J gene: TRBJ1-6
CDR3 protein: CSANDRDLSPLHF
CDR3 DNA: TGCAGTGCTAATGACAGGGATCTTTCACCCCTCCACTTT

D gene: -
V gene: TRBV27
clone size: few
J gene: TRBJ1-1
CDR3 protein: CASTLTQGTEAFF
CDR3 DNA: TGTGCCAGCACCCTAACACAGGGAACTGAAGCTTTCTTT

D gene: -
V gene: TRBV21-1
clone size: -
J gene: TRBJ2-3
CDR3 protein: CASSERGPNTDTQYF
CDR3 DNA: TGTGCCAGCAGCGAGCGGGGGCCAAACACAGATACGCAGTATTTT

D gene: TRBD2
V gene: TRBV27
clone size: once
J gene: TRBJ2-3
CDR3 protein: CASSLQRGIDTQYF
CDR3 DNA: TGTGCCAGCAGTTTGCAGCGGGGGATAGATACGCAGTATTTT

D gene: TRBD1
V gene: TRBV5-6
clone size: -
J gene: TRBJ2-7
CDR3 protein: CASSSGTGGYEQYF
CDR3 DNA: TGTGCCAGCAGCTCCGGGACAGGGGGCTACGAGCAGTACTTC

D gene: -
V gene: TRBV28
clone size: -
J gene: TRBJ1-3
CDR3 protein: CASSFRRNTIYF
CDR3 DNA: TGTGCCAGCAGTTTCCGAAGAAACACCATATATTTT

D gene: TRBD1
V gene: TRBV28
clone size: -
J gene: TRBJ2-1
CDR3 protein: CASRRQGGWADEQFF
CDR3 DNA: TGTGCCAGCAGGCGACAGGGGGGGTGGGCGGATGAGCAGTTCTTC

D gene: TRBD2
V gene: TRBV7-2
clone size: once
J gene: TRBJ2-3
CDR3 protein: CASSVRGGITDTQYF
CDR3 DNA: TGTGCCAGCAGTGTACGGGGGGGAATCACAGATACGCAGTATTTT

D gene: -
V gene: TRBV6-5
clone size: -
J gene: TRBJ2-1
CDR3 protein: CAGRGGDSYNEQFF
CDR3 DNA: TGTGCCGGCAGAGGGGGGGACTCCTACAATGAGCAGTTCTTC

D gene: -
V gene: TRBV19
clone size: few
J gene: TRBJ2-1
CDR3 protein: CASTRSSYNEQFF
CDR3 DNA: TGTGCCAGTACCCGGAGCTCCTACAATGAGCAGTTCTTC

D gene: -
V gene: TRBV5-5
clone size: once
J gene: TRBJ1-2
CDR3 protein: CASSPGGSDTF
CDR3 DNA: TGTGCCAGCAGCCCGGGAGGGAGCGACACCTTC

D gene: -
V gene: TRBV19
clone size: -
J gene: TRBJ2-2
CDR3 protein: CASSPYVRVELAGELFF
CDR3 DNA: TGTGCCAGTAGCCCCTATGTGAGGGTCGAATTGGCCGGGGAGCTGTTTTTT

D gene: TRBD1
V gene: TRBV7-9
clone size: few
J gene: TRBJ2-3
CDR3 protein: CASSSTGSTDTQYF
CDR3 DNA: TGTGCCAGCAGCTCGACAGGGTCGACAGATACGCAGTATTTT

D gene: -
V gene: TRBV18
clone size: once
J gene: TRBJ1-6
CDR3 protein: CASSPLPGQGGSPLHF
CDR3 DNA: TGTGCCAGCTCACCACTTCCAGGGCAAGGGGGATCACCCCTCCACTTT

D gene: -
V gene: TRBV6-2/TRBV6-3
clone size: -
J gene: TRBJ1-1
CDR3 protein: CASSYRRFTEAFF
CDR3 DNA: TGTGCCAGCAGTTACAGGCGATTCACTGAAGCTTTCTTT

D gene: -
V gene: TRBV27
clone size: -
J gene: TRBJ1-4
CDR3 protein: CASSLSRGIGEKLFF
CDR3 DNA: TGTGCCAGCAGTTTAAGTCGGGGGATTGGGGAAAAACTGTTTTTT

D gene: TRBD1
V gene: TRBV6-5
clone size: once
J gene: TRBJ2-7
CDR3 protein: CASRSAGDSSYEQYF
CDR3 DNA: TGTGCCAGCAGGTCTGCTGGGGACAGCTCCTACGAGCAGTACTTC

D gene: TRBD1
V gene: TRBV10-3
clone size: -
J gene: TRBJ1-1
CDR3 protein: CAISEGTAKREAFF
CDR3 DNA: TGTGCCATCAGTGAGGGGACAGCTAAGCGGGAAGCTTTCTTT

D gene: -
V gene: TRBV19
clone size: -
J gene: TRBJ2-7
CDR3 protein: CASSIGDFYEQYF
CDR3 DNA: TGTGCCAGTAGTATAGGGGACTTCTACGAGCAGTACTTC

D gene: -
V gene: TRBV5-4
clone size: -
J gene: TRBJ1-2
CDR3 protein: CASSSGRRGVGRHGYTF
CDR3 DNA: TGTGCCAGCAGCTCTGGTAGAAGGGGGGTAGGGAGGCATGGCTACACCTTC

D gene: TRBD1
V gene: TRBV5-4
clone size: -
J gene: TRBJ1-6
CDR3 protein: CASSLQTGDNSPLHF
CDR3 DNA: TGTGCCAGCAGCTTACAAACAGGGGATAATTCACCCCTCCACTTT

D gene: -
V gene: TRBV7-2
clone size: -
J gene: TRBJ2-7
CDR3 protein: CASSQSPSGYYEQYF
CDR3 DNA: TGTGCCAGCAGTCAGAGCCCTTCGGGGTACTACGAGCAGTACTTC

D gene: -
V gene: TRBV6-5
clone size: -
J gene: TRBJ1-1
CDR3 protein: CASSPPGRIEAFF
CDR3 DNA: TGTGCCAGCAGTCCCCCCGGGCGGATTGAAGCTTTCTTT

D gene: -
V gene: TRBV7-9
clone size: -
J gene: TRBJ2-5
CDR3 protein: CASSSYEIAAKETQYF
CDR3 DNA: TGTGCCAGCAGCTCTTATGAGATAGCGGCTAAAGAGACCCAGTACTTC

D gene: TRBD1
V gene: TRBV7-2
clone size: -
J gene: TRBJ1-2
CDR3 protein: CASSLGQVRIGYTF
CDR3 DNA: TGTGCCAGCAGCCTCGGACAGGTCCGGATTGGCTACACCTTC

D gene: TRBD1
V gene: TRBV4-3
clone size: -
J gene: TRBJ1-1
CDR3 protein: CASSQDQGASEAFF
CDR3 DNA: TGCGCCAGCAGCCAAGATCAGGGGGCGTCAGAAGCTTTCTTT

D gene: -
V gene: TRBV3-1/TRBV3-2
clone size: -
J gene: TRBJ1-3
CDR3 protein: CASSPRGGNTIYF
CDR3 DNA: TGTGCCAGCAGCCCCCGGGGGGGGAACACCATATATTTT

D gene: TRBD1
V gene: TRBV5-1
clone size: -
J gene: TRBJ2-7
CDR3 protein: CASRPDRDYEQYF
CDR3 DNA: TGCGCCAGCAGACCGGACAGGGACTACGAGCAGTACTTC

D gene: -
V gene: TRBV2
clone size: -
J gene: TRBJ2-2
CDR3 protein: CASSERRDDGELFF
CDR3 DNA: TGTGCCAGCAGTGAGCGCAGGGACGACGGGGAGCTGTTTTTT

D gene: TRBD1
V gene: TRBV7-9
clone size: -
J gene: TRBJ1-2
CDR3 protein: CASSLDRGGYGYTF
CDR3 DNA: TGTGCCAGCAGCTTAGACAGGGGGGGCTATGGCTACACCTTC

D gene: -
V gene: TRBV15
clone size: -
J gene: TRBJ2-1
CDR3 protein: CATSRYIEAVYNEQFF
CDR3 DNA: TGTGCCACCAGCAGATACATTGAGGCAGTTTACAATGAGCAGTTCTTC

D gene: -
V gene: TRBV5-4
clone size: -
J gene: TRBJ2-2
CDR3 protein: CASSLDPGSEYTGELFF
CDR3 DNA: TGTGCCAGCAGCTTGGATCCGGGATCCGAGTACACCGGGGAGCTGTTTTTT

D gene: TRBD1
V gene: TRBV7-2
clone size: -
J gene: TRBJ2-1
CDR3 protein: CASRYRGLNEQFF
CDR3 DNA: TGTGCCAGCAGATACAGGGGGCTTAATGAGCAGTTCTTC

D gene: -
V gene: TRBV28
clone size: -
J gene: TRBJ2-6
CDR3 protein: CASRPVLTF
CDR3 DNA: TGTGCCAGCCGCCCGGTCCTGACTTTC

D gene: TRBD1
V gene: TRBV9
clone size: -
J gene: TRBJ2-3
CDR3 protein: CASSVSVRGRRDTQYF
CDR3 DNA: TGTGCCAGCAGCGTAAGTGTCAGGGGGCGGCGAGATACGCAGTATTTT

D gene: -
V gene: TRBV3-1/TRBV3-2
clone size: -
J gene: TRBJ1-4
CDR3 protein: CASSHRPVQPNEKLFF
CDR3 DNA: TGTGCCAGCAGCCACCGACCCGTCCAACCTAATGAAAAACTGTTTTTT

D gene: -
V gene: TRBV10-3
clone size: -
J gene: TRBJ2-2
CDR3 protein: CAARGGNTGELFF
CDR3 DNA: TGTGCCGCCAGGGGGGGAAACACCGGGGAGCTGTTTTTT

D gene: -
V gene: TRBV2
clone size: -
J gene: TRBJ1-5
CDR3 protein: CASSGGITYQPQHF
CDR3 DNA: TGTGCCAGCAGCGGCGGGATCACGTATCAGCCCCAGCATTTT

D gene: -
V gene: TRBV19
clone size: -
J gene: TRBJ2-7
CDR3 protein: CASSIIEPGGPGEQYF
CDR3 DNA: TGTGCCAGTAGTATTATTGAGCCCGGAGGGCCGGGGGAGCAGTACTTC

D gene: TRBD2
V gene: TRBV6-4
clone size: -
J gene: TRBJ2-3
CDR3 protein: CASRESGGRSTDTQYF
CDR3 DNA: TGTGCCAGCAGGGAGAGCGGGGGCCGAAGCACAGATACGCAGTATTTT

D gene: -
V gene: TRBV5-1
clone size: once
J gene: TRBJ1-2
CDR3 protein: CASSHNGQSDYGYTF
CDR3 DNA: TGCGCCAGCAGCCATAACGGACAGTCAGACTATGGCTACACCTTC

D gene: TRBD2
V gene: TRBV3-1/TRBV3-2
clone size: -
J gene: TRBJ2-5
CDR3 protein: CASSQDRAGGPSQETQYF
CDR3 DNA: TGTGCCAGCAGCCAAGACAGAGCGGGGGGGCCGAGCCAAGAGACCCAGTACTTC

D gene: -
V gene: TRBV12-3/TRBV12-4
clone size: -
J gene: TRBJ2-2
CDR3 protein: CASSRGASGELFF
CDR3 DNA: TGTGCCAGCAGTCGGGGGGCCAGCGGGGAGCTGTTTTTT

D gene: -
V gene: TRBV29-1
clone size: -
J gene: TRBJ1-6
CDR3 protein: CSVAGGDGSHNSPLHF
CDR3 DNA: TGCAGCGTTGCGGGGGGGGACGGGAGCCATAATTCACCCCTCCACTTT

D gene: TRBD2
V gene: TRBV5-1
clone size: -
J gene: TRBJ2-1
CDR3 protein: CASSLGLAGGRRNEQFF
CDR3 DNA: TGCGCCAGCAGCTTGGGACTAGCGGGGGGACGACGTAACGAGCAGTTCTTC

D gene: TRBD1
V gene: TRBV10-1
clone size: -
J gene: TRBJ1-1
CDR3 protein: CASSESSGGISEAFF
CDR3 DNA: TGCGCCAGCAGTGAGTCGTCAGGGGGCATCTCTGAAGCTTTCTTT

D gene: -
V gene: TRBV15
clone size: -
J gene: TRBJ1-1
CDR3 protein: CATSNRNTEAFF
CDR3 DNA: TGTGCCACCAGCAACCGGAACACTGAAGCTTTCTTT

D gene: TRBD1
V gene: TRBV29-1
clone size: -
J gene: TRBJ1-1
CDR3 protein: CSVGGTVNTEAFF
CDR3 DNA: TGCAGCGTTGGAGGGACAGTGAACACTGAAGCTTTCTTT

D gene: -
V gene: TRBV5-1
clone size: -
J gene: TRBJ1-6
CDR3 protein: CASSLNRRGINSPLHF
CDR3 DNA: TGCGCCAGCAGCTTGAATCGGAGGGGCATCAATTCACCCCTCCACTTT

D gene: -
V gene: TRBV19
clone size: -
J gene: TRBJ1-1
CDR3 protein: CASSVQQGAEAFF
CDR3 DNA: TGTGCCAGTAGTGTCCAACAAGGTGCTGAAGCTTTCTTT

D gene: -
V gene: TRBV10-3
clone size: -
J gene: TRBJ1-2
CDR3 protein: CAISEAPNGYTF
CDR3 DNA: TGTGCCATCAGTGAGGCGCCCAATGGCTACACCTTC

D gene: TRBD1
V gene: TRBV10-3
clone size: -
J gene: TRBJ2-1
CDR3 protein: CAISESHRGPYNEQFF
CDR3 DNA: TGTGCCATCAGTGAGTCGCACAGGGGGCCTTACAATGAGCAGTTCTTC

D gene: -
V gene: TRBV6-5
clone size: -
J gene: TRBJ1-5
CDR3 protein: CASSSGGANQPQHF
CDR3 DNA: TGTGCCAGCAGCTCGGGGGGGGCCAATCAGCCCCAGCATTTT

D gene: TRBD1
V gene: TRBV29-1
clone size: -
J gene: TRBJ1-1
CDR3 protein: CSVANPTGLNTEAFF
CDR3 DNA: TGCAGCGTTGCTAACCCGACAGGGCTGAACACTGAAGCTTTCTTT

D gene: -
V gene: TRBV5-8
clone size: -
J gene: TRBJ1-3
CDR3 protein: CASSSVRTGGNTIYF
CDR3 DNA: TGTGCCAGCAGCAGTGTCCGGACGGGTGGAAACACCATATATTTT

D gene: TRBD1
V gene: TRBV6-5
clone size: -
J gene: TRBJ2-7
CDR3 protein: CASRGTVTYEQYF
CDR3 DNA: TGTGCCAGCAGAGGGACAGTAACTTACGAGCAGTACTTC

D gene: TRBD1
V gene: TRBV29-1
clone size: -
J gene: TRBJ2-1
CDR3 protein: CSVVEGARSYNEQFF
CDR3 DNA: TGCAGCGTTGTAGAGGGGGCGCGTTCCTACAATGAGCAGTTCTTC